This TCR beta chain comes out of a study of molecular identifiers for immune sequencing clone quantification. The use of previously described methods and listed TCR primers produced the bulk TCR libraries. TCRdb analysed the PCR reads with MiXCR anew, one entry per CDR3 protein. The data show more than 300,000 distinct CDR3 sequences, about 22% seen once. Germline CDR1 MGHRA, CDR2 YSYEKL. This CDR3 has 15 residues. The germline V and J ends were trimmed by 1 base and 4 bases, with 14 bases remaining between them. This clonotype was seen many times. Naive CD8 sequencing libraries were generated from roughly 18,000 to 920,000 sorted cells, with 10%, 30% or 50% RNA as input. CD8+CD4-CCR7+CD45RA+ cells were sorted as naive CD8 T cells.

Sequencing input: naive CD8+ T cells from blood, with Jurkat cell RNA spiked in. Subset denoted: FACS-sorted CD8+CD4-CCR7+CD45RA+ naive T cells. The V call is TRBV4-1, the J call TRBJ2-7; a possible D gene is TRBD2 (6 bases). The clonotype was recovered from a human donor in good health. Some libraries in this study had Jurkat cell RNA spiked in. Here the CDR3 DNA reads TGCGCCAGCAGCCAAGCGTCTACTGGGGGGTACGAGCAGTACTTC. This codes for CASSQASTGGYEQYF.